These 14 T cell receptor beta chains originate from one sample sequenced in a study of T cell changes during pregnancy in multiple sclerosis. Sequenced by immunoSEQ multiplex PCR; TCRdb stores in-frame clones only, minus some. The top ten clones hold 8.1% of a sample with about 41,000 clones, 94% of them seen once. The sample here was CD8+ T cells from peripheral blood mononuclear cells, taken in the third trimester of pregnancy. The source of these receptors is a female donor with multiple sclerosis, enrolled in a pregnancy study.

The V gene is TRBV2, the J gene TRBJ2-7; a weak D match, TRBD1 (6 bases). Trimming took 7 bases from V and 6 from J, leaving 22 bases between them. The germline V gene encodes CDR1 SNHLY and CDR2 FYNNEI. The CDR3 sequence is 15 residues long. The CDR3 is CASISRTAPSPEQYF. The CDR3 nucleotides read TGTGCCAGCATCTCACGGACAGCCCCGTCACCCGAGCAGTACTTC. The full variable domain, with the rest looked up from reference TRBV2 and TRBJ2-7, is EPEVTQTPSHQVTQMGQEVILRCVPISNHLYFYWYRQILGQKVEFLVSFYNNEISEKSEIFDDQFSVERPDGSNFTLKIRSTKLEDSAMYFCASISRTAPSPEQYFGPGTRLTVT.

The chain carries TRBV27 and TRBJ2-2, with 9 bases that match TRBD2. The CDR3 is made up of 18 amino acids. Per germline, CDR1 MNHEY and CDR2 SMNVEV (reference sequence). Trimming cost V 0 bases and J 5 bases; bases outside gene matches: 10. The CDR3 loop is CASSLSPPVAGVTGELFF. CDR3 sequence (DNA): TGTGCCAGCAGTTTATCCCCACCGGTAGCGGGAGTGACCGGGGAGCTGTTTTTT.

J is TRBJ1-2 and V is TRBV16; D uncertain. In germline, CDR1 is KGHSY, CDR2 FQNENV. The CDR3 has 16 residues. Trimming pared 3 bases from V and 1 base from J, leaving 15 bases between. CDR3 amino acids: CASSHTRQDFNYGYTF. The CDR3 DNA reads as TGTGCCAGCAGCCATACCCGGCAGGACTTTAACTATGGCTACACCTTC.

This chain uses TRBV9 with TRBJ2-5, with D maybe TRBD2 (6 bases). The V end lost 0 bases, the J end lost 5 bases, and 8 bases lay between the germline ends. There are 13 residues in the CDR3. Germline lookup yields CDR1 SGDLS and CDR2 YYNGEE. CDR3 residues: CASSVGGRETQYF. CDR3 DNA sequence: TGTGCCAGCAGCGTAGGAGGGAGGGAGACCCAGTACTTC. The variable domain in full, completed from reference TRBV9 and TRBJ2-5, reads DSGVTQTPKHLITATGQRVTLRCSPRSGDLSVYWYQQSLDQGLQFLIQYYNGEERAKGNILERFSAQQFPDLHSELNLSSLELGDSALYFCASSVGGRETQYFGPGTRLLVL.

J is TRBJ2-2 and V is TRBV5-1; no reliable D call. The length of the CDR3 is 14 residues. From germline, CDR1 is SGHRS and CDR2 YFSETQ. With 0 bases removed from V and 6 bases from J, the gap between germline ends came to 9 bases. The CDR3 bases are TGCGCCAGCAGCTTGGCCCTAAACGCCGGGGAGCTGTTTTTT. Protein product: CASSLALNAGELFF.

The rearrangement links TRBV27 to TRBJ2-5, with 12 bases that match TRBD2. Germline loops: CDR1 MNHEY, CDR2 SMNVEV (reference sequence). V lost 6 bases to trimming and J lost 4 bases; unmatched junction nucleotides: 6. The CDR3 is 15 amino acids. This CDR3 is CASSPRGLAGETQYF. The CDR3 DNA reads as TGTGCCAGCAGCCCCCGGGGACTAGCGGGAGAGACCCAGTACTTC.

J is TRBJ1-1 and V is TRBV7-8, with unresolved D. Trimming removed 5 bases at V and 2 bases at J, with 12 bases between. The CDR3 has 14 residues. Germline CDR1 SGHVS, CDR2 FQNEAQ. In nucleotides, the CDR3 is TGTGCCAGCAGCCCCGGTGGTCAAAACACTGAAGCTTTCTTT. Protein sequence: CASSPGGQNTEAFF.

The rearrangement joins TRBV6-5 to TRBJ2-7; D is unclear. V shed 2 bases and J shed 4 bases, with 9 bases lying between them. Germline V CDR1 and CDR2: MNHEY, SVGAGI. The CDR3 length is 13 residues. The CDR3 nucleotides read TGTGCCAGCAGTTACACGCTCGGGTACGAGCAGTACTTC. Translated: CASSYTLGYEQYF.

The chain joins TRBV19 to TRBJ2-1, with a tentative D call TRBD2 (6 bases). The CDR3 is 13 residues long. The V end was cut by 3 bases, the J end by 6 bases, with 9 bases between. Germline values: CDR1 LNHDA, CDR2 SQIVND (reference sequence). CDR3 sequence reads: CASSMRLVNEQFF. DNA for the CDR3: TGTGCCAGTAGTATGCGACTAGTCAATGAGCAGTTCTTC. Filled out from reference TRBV19 and TRBJ2-1, the complete variable domain reads DGGITQSPKYLFRKEGQNVTLSCEQNLNHDAMYWYRQDPGQGLRLIYYSQIVNDFQKGDIAEGYSVSREKKESFPLTVTSAQKNPTAFYLCASSMRLVNEQFFGPGTRLTVL.

The rearrangement joins TRBV6-6 to TRBJ2-7, with D perhaps TRBD1 (6 bases). The ends were cut back, 5 bases at V and 6 bases at J, with 11 bases in the middle. The CDR3 totals 12 residues. CDR1 and CDR2 from the germline V gene are MNHNY and SVGAGI (reference sequence). DNA of the CDR3: TGTGCCAGCAGTGTGGACAGAACCGAGCAGTACTTC. Its translation: CASSVDRTEQYF.

The chain couples TRBV29-1 to TRBJ2-7; 10 bases map to TRBD1. The V gene end was trimmed by 4 bases and the J gene end by 3 bases; junction bases not matched to a gene: 12. This CDR3 comprises 16 residues. CDR1 and CDR2 from the germline V gene are SQVTM and ANQGSEA. This CDR3 is CSVGPLTGTGVYEQYF. CDR3 nucleotides: TGCAGCGTTGGGCCGTTAACCGGGACAGGGGTCTACGAGCAGTACTTC.

The chain combines TRBV9 with TRBJ2-5, with 10 bases matching TRBD1. V lost 3 bases to trimming and J lost 3 bases; unmatched junction nucleotides: 8. The CDR3 covers 16 residues. Germline CDR1 is SGDLS and CDR2 is YYNGEE. The CDR3 loop is CASSAPAGQGEETQYF. Written as DNA, the CDR3 is TGTGCCAGCAGCGCACCCGCCGGACAGGGGGAAGAGACCCAGTACTTC.

The V call is TRBV18, the J call TRBJ2-2; D unresolved. The CDR3 has 15 amino acids. Germline values: CDR1 KGHSH, CDR2 LQKENI. V gave up 0 bases and J gave up 5 bases, with 10 bases separating them. The CDR3, as DNA: TGTGCCAGCTCACCACCTGACGACTCGACCGGGGAGCTGTTTTTT. This gives the protein CASSPPDDSTGELFF. Filled out from reference TRBV18 and TRBJ2-2, the complete variable domain reads NAGVMQNPRHLVRRRGQEARLRCSPMKGHSHVYWYRQLPEEGLKFMVYLQKENIIDESGMPKERFSAEFPKEGPSILRIQQVVRGDSAAYFCASSPPDDSTGELFFGEGSRLTVL.

The genes are TRBV5-6 and TRBJ1-5; D is unclear. Per the germline V gene, CDR1 is SGHDT and CDR2 is YYEEEE. Trimming took 1 base from V and 2 from J, leaving 7 bases between them. This CDR3 is built from 14 residues. CDR3 DNA sequence: TGTGCCAGCAGCTTGAGCGGGGGCAATCAGCCCCAGCATTTT. It is translated as CASSLSGGNQPQHF.